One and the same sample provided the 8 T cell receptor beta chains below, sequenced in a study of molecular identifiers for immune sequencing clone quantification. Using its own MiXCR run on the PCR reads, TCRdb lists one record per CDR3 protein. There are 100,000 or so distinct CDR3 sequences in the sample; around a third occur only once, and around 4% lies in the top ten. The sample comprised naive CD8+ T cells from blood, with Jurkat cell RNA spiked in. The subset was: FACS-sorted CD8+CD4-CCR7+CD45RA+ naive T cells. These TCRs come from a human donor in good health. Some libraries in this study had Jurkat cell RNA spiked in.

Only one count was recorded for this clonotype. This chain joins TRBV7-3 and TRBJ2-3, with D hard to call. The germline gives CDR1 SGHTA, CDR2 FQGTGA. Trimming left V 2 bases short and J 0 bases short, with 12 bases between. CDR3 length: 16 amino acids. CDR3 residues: CASSLASTTSTDTQYF. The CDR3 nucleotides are TGTGCCAGCAGCTTAGCTTCTACAACCAGCACAGATACGCAGTATTTT.

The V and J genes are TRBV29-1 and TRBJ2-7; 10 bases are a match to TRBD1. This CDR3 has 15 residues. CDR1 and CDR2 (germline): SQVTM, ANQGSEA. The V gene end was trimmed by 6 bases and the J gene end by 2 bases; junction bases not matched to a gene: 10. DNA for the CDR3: TGCAGCGTCCGGGACAGGGGAAGCGGGGCCTACGAGCAGTACTTC. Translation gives CSVRDRGSGAYEQYF.

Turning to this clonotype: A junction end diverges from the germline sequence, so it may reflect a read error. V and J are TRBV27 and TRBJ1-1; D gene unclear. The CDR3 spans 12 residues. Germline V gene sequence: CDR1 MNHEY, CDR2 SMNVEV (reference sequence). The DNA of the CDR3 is TGTGCCAGCATATTGGGGATGAATGAAGCATTCTTT. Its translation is CASILGMNEAFF.

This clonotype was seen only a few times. The CDR3: CSARDPAGRGKLFF. CDR3 DNA sequence: TGCAGTGCTAGAGATCCCGCAGGGCGCGGAAAACTGTTTTTT. The chain couples TRBV20-1 to TRBJ1-4, with D perhaps matching TRBD1 (5 bases). Germline V lookup: CDR1 DFQATT, CDR2 SNEGSKA (reference sequence). This CDR3 has 14 residues. Trimming pared 0 bases from V and 10 bases from J, leaving 15 bases between.

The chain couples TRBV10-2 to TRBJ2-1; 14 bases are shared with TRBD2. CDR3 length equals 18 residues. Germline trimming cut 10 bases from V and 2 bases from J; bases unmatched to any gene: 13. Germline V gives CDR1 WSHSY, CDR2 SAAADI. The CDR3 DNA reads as TGCGCCACGTTAACCGGGACTAGCGGGAGAAAGACCTACAATGAGCAGTTCTTC. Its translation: CATLTGTSGRKTYNEQFF.

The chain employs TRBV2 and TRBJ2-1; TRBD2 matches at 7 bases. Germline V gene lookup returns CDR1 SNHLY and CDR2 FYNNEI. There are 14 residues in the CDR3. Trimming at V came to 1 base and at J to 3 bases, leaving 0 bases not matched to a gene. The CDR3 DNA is TGTGCCAGCAGTGAAGGGGACTACTACAATGAGCAGTTCTTC. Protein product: CASSEGDYYNEQFF.

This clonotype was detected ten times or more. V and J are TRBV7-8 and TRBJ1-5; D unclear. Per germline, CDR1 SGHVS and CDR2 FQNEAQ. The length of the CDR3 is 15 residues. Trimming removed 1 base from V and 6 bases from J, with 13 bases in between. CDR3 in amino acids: CASSLVPMSSQPQHF. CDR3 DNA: TGTGCCAGCAGCTTAGTTCCCATGTCAAGTCAGCCCCAGCATTTT.

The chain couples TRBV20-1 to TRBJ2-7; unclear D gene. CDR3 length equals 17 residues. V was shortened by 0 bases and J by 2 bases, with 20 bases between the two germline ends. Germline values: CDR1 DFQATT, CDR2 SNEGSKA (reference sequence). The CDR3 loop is CSARDFQREQRPYEQYF. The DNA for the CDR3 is TGCAGTGCTAGAGATTTTCAGCGAGAGCAGAGGCCCTACGAGCAGTACTTC.